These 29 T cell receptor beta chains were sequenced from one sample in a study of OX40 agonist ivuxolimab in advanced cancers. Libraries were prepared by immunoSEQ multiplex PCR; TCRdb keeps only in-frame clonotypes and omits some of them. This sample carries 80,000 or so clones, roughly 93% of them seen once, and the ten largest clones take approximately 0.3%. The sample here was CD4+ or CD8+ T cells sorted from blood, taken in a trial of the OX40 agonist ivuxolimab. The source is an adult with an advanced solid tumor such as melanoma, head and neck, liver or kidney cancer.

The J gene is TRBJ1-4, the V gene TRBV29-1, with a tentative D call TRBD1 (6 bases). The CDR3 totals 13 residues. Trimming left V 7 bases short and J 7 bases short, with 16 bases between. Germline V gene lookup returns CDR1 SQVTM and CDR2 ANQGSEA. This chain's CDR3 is CSARTVLREKLFF. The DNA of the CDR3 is TGCAGCGCCCGGACAGTTCTGCGTGAAAAACTGTTTTTT.

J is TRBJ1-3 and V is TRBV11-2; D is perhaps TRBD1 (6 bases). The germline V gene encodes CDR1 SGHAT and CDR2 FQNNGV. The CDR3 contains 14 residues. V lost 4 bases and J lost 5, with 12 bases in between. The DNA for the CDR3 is TGTGCCAGCAGCTCATTACAGGGTCGAAACACCATATATTTT. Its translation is CASSSLQGRNTIYF.

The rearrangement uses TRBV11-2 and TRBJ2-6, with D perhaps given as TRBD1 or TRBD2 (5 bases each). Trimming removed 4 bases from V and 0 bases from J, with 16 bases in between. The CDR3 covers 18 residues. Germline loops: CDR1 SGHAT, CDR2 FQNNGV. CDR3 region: CASSWGWTSRSGANVLTF. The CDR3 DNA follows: TGTGCCAGCAGCTGGGGGTGGACATCCCGCTCTGGGGCCAACGTCCTGACTTTC.

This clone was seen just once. As DNA, the CDR3 is TGTGCCAGTAGTATAGAGGGCAGCTATGGCTACACCTTC. Translated: CASSIEGSYGYTF. The rearrangement uses TRBV19 and TRBJ1-2; D uncertain. V shed 0 bases and J shed 4 bases, with 6 bases lying between them. Per the germline V gene, CDR1 is LNHDA and CDR2 is SQIVND (reference sequence). There are 13 residues in the CDR3.

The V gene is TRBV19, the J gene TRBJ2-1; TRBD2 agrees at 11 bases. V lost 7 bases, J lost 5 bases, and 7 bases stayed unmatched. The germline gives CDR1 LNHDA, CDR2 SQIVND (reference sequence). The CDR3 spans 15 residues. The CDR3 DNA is TGTGCCAGTAATCCCGGGACTAGCGGAAACAATGAGCAGTTCTTC. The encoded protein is CASNPGTSGNNEQFF.

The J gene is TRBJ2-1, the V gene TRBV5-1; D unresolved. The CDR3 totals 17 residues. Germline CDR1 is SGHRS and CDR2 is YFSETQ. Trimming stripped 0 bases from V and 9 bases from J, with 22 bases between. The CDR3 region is CASSLGSYVGSVGEQFF. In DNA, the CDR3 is TGCGCCAGCAGCTTGGGAAGCTACGTGGGTTCGGTGGGTGAGCAGTTCTTC.

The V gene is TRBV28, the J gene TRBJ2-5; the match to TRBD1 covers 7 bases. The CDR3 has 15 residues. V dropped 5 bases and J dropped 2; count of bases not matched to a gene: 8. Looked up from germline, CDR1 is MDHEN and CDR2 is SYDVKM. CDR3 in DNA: TGTGCCAGCAGTCCCCCGAGCAGGGGGCAAGAGACCCAGTACTTC. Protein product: CASSPPSRGQETQYF.

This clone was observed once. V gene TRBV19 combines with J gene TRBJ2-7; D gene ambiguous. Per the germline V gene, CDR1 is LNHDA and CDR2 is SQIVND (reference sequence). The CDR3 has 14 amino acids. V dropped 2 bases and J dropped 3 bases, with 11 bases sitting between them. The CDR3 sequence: CASSIKPQSYEQYF. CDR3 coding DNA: TGTGCCAGTAGTATAAAGCCTCAGAGCTACGAGCAGTACTTC.

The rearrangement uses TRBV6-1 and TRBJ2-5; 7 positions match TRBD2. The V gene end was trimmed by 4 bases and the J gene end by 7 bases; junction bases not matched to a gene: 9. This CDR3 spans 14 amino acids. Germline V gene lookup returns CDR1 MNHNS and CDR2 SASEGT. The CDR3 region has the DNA TGTGCCAGCAGTGCCCCAGGGAGGGCCGGGACCCAGTACTTC. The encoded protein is CASSAPGRAGTQYF.

This CDR3 reads CASFPGGLSNTEAFF. DNA of the CDR3: TGTGCCAGCTTCCCCGGCGGACTTTCGAACACTGAAGCTTTCTTT. The rearrangement uses TRBV5-4 and TRBJ1-1; no reliable D call. V lost 7 bases, J lost 1 base, and 17 bases lay in between. Looked up from germline, CDR1 is SGHNT and CDR2 is YYREEE (reference sequence). The CDR3 loop spans 15 amino acids. The entire variable domain, with the rest obtained from reference TRBV5-4 and TRBJ1-1, is as follows: ETGVTQSPTHLIKTRGQQVTLRCSSQSGHNTVSWYQQALGQGPQFIFQYYREEENGRGNFPPRFSGLQFPNYSSELNVNALELDDSALYLCASFPGGLSNTEAFFGQGTRLTVV.

CDR3 in DNA: TGCGCCAGCAGCCAAGGTTGGGGCCAAACTGGTGGCTACACCTTC. Protein: CASSQGWGQTGGYTF. The chain carries TRBV4-1 and TRBJ1-2; possibly TRBD1 for D (5 bases). The CDR3 runs to 15 residues. V lost 1 base to trimming and J lost 7 bases, with 16 bases between them. CDR1 MGHRA and CDR2 YSYEKL come from the germline V gene.

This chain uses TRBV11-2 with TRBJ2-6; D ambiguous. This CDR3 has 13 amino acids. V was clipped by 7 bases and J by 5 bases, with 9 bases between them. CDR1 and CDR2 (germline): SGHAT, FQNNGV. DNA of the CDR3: TGTGCCAGCACCTTCTTTTGGGCCAACGTCCTGACTTTC. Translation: CASTFFWANVLTF.

This chain's CDR3 is CASSSVTGSNEKLFF. The CDR3 DNA follows: TGCGCCAGCAGCTCGGTGACGGGGAGTAATGAAAAACTGTTTTTT. This chain links TRBV5-1 with TRBJ1-4; no clear D gene. V dropped 3 bases and J dropped 4 bases, with 13 bases sitting between them. The CDR3 has 15 amino acids. Looked up from germline, CDR1 is SGHRS and CDR2 is YFSETQ.

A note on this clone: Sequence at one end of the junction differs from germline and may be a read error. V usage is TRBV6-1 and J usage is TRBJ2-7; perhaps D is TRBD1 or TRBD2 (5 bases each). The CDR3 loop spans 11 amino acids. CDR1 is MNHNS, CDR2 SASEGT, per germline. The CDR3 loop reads CASSSAGTVAF. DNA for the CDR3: TGTGCCAGCAGTTCTGCCGGGACGGTGGCCTTC.

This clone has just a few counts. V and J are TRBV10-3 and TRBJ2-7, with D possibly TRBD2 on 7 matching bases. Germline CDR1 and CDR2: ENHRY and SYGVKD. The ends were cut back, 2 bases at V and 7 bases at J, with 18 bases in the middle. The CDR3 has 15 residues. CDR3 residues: CAISERGTTVGEQYF. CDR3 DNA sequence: TGTGCCATCAGTGAGAGGGGGACTACTGTCGGGGAGCAGTACTTC.

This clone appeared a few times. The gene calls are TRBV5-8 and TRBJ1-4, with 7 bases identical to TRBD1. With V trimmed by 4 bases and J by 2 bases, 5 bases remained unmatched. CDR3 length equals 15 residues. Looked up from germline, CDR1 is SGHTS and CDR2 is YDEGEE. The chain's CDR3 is CASSMGDSTNEKLFF. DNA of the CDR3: TGTGCCAGCAGCATGGGGGACAGCACTAATGAAAAACTGTTTTTT.

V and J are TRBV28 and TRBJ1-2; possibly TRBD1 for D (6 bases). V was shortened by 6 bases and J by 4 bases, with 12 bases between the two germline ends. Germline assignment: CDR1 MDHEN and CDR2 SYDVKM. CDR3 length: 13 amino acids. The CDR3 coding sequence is TGTGCCAGCAGGGAACAGGGCGTCTATGGCTACACCTTC. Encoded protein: CASREQGVYGYTF.

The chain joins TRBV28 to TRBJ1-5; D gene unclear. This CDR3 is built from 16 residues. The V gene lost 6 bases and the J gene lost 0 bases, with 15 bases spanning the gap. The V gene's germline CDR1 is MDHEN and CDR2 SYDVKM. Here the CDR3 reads CASSVLGGVSNQPQHF. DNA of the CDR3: TGTGCCAGCAGCGTTTTGGGCGGGGTTAGCAATCAGCCCCAGCATTTT. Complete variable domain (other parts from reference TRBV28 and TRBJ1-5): DVKVTQSSRYLVKRTGEKVFLECVQDMDHENMFWYRQDPGLGLRLIYFSYDVKMKEKGDIPEGYSVSREKKERFSLILESASTNQTSMYLCASSVLGGVSNQPQHFGDGTRLSIL.

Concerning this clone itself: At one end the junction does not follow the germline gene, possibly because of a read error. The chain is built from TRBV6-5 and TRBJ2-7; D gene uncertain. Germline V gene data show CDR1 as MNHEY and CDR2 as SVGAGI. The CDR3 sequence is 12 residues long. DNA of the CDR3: TGTGCCATCAGTGAGAAAGGCTCCGAGCAGTACTTC. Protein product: CAISEKGSEQYF.

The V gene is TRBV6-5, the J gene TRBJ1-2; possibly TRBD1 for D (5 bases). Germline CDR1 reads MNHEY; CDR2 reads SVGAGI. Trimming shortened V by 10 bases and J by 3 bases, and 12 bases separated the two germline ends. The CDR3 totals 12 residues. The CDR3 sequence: CATGEAYYGYTF. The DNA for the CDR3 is TGTGCCACGGGGGAGGCTTACTATGGCTACACCTTC.

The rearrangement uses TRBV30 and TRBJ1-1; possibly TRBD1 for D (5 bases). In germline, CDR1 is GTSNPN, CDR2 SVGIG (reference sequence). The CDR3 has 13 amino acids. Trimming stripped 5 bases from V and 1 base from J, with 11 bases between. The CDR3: CAWGGFGNTEAFF. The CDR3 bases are TGTGCCTGGGGGGGTTTTGGGAACACTGAAGCTTTCTTT.

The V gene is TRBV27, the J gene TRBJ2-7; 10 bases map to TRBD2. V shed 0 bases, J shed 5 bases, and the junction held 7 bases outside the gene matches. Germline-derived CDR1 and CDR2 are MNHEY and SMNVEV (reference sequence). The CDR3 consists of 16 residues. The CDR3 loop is CASSLSVLAGLHEQYF. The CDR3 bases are TGTGCCAGCAGTTTATCGGTACTAGCGGGATTACACGAGCAGTACTTC.

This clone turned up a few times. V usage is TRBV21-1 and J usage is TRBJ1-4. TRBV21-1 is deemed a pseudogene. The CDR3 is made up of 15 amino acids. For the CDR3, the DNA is TGTGCCAGCAGCCTACGACCACTTCCCAATGAAAAACTGTTTTTT. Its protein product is CASSLRPLPNEKLFF.

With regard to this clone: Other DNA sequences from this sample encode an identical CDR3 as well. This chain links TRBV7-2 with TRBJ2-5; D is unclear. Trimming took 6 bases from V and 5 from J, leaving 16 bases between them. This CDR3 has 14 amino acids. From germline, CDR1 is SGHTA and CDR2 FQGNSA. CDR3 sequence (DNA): TGTGCCAGCAGTCCTCTGCCTTTAGGCGAGACCCAGTACTTC. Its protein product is CASSPLPLGETQYF.

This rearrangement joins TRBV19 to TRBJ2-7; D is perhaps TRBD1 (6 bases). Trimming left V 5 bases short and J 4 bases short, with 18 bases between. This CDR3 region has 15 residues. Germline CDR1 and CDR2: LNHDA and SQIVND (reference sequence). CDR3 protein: CASSWDTELQYEQYF. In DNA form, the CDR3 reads TGTGCCAGTAGTTGGGACACCGAATTACAATACGAGCAGTACTTC.

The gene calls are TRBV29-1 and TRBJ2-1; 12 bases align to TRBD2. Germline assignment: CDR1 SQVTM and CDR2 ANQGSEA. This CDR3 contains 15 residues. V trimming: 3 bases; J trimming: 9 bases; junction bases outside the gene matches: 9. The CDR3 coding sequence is TGCAGCGTTGATCTAGCGGGAGGGCCCTCGGTTGAGCAGTTCTTC. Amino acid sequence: CSVDLAGGPSVEQFF.

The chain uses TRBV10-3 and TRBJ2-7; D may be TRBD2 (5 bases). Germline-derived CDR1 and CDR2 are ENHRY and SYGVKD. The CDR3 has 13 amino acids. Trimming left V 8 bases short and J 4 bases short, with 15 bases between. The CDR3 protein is CAISSGPMYEQYF. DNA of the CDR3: TGTGCCATCTCGAGCGGTCCTATGTACGAGCAGTACTTC.

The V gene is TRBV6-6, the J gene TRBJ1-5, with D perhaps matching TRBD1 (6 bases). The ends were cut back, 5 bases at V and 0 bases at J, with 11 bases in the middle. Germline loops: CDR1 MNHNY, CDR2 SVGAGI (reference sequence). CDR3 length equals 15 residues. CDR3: CASSKQGSSNQPQHF. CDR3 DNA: TGTGCCAGCAGTAAACAGGGCTCTAGCAATCAGCCCCAGCATTTT.

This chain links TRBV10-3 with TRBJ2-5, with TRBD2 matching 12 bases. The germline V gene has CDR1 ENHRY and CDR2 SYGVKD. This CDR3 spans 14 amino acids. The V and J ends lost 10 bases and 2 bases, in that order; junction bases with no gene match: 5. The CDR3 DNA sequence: TGTGCCACGACTAGCGGGAGATCTCAAGAGACCCAGTACTTC. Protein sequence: CATTSGRSQETQYF.